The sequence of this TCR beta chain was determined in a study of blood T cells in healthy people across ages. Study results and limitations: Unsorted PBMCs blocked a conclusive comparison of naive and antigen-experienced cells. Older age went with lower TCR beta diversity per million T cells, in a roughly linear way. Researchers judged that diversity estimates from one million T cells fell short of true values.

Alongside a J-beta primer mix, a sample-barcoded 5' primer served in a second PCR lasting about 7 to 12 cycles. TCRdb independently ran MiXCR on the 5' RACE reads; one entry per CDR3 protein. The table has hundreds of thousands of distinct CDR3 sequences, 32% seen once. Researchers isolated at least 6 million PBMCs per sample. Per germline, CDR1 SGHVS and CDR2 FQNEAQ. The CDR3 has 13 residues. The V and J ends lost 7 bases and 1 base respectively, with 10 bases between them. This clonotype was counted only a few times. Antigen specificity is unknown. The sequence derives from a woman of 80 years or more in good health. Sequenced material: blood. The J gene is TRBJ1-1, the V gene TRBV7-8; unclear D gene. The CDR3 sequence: CASNHQENTEAFF. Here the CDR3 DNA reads TGTGCCAGCAACCACCAGGAGAACACTGAAGCTTTCTTT.